This T cell receptor (beta chain) appears in the sequencing data of a study of OX40 agonist ivuxolimab in advanced cancers. Study outcomes and limitations: Which antigen the expanded peripheral T cells recognized is unknown.

A remark on this clone: Its antigen is as yet unknown.

The germline V gene encodes CDR1 GTSNPN and CDR2 SVGIG (reference sequence). V was clipped by 6 bases and J by 7 bases; unmatched bases: 14. This CDR3 is 14 amino acids long. Sequencing used immunoSEQ multiplex PCR; TCRdb keeps in-frame clones, though not all of them. The table has tens of thousands of clones, 92% seen once; the top ten hold 0.95% to 1.3%. The source of this sequence is an adult with an advanced solid tumor such as melanoma, head and neck, liver or kidney cancer. The chain combines TRBV30 with TRBJ2-7, with 8 bases lining up with TRBD2. The sample in question was CD4+ or CD8+ T cells sorted from blood, obtained in a trial of the OX40 agonist ivuxolimab. This CDR3 reads CACRGTRGGLEQYF. The CDR3 DNA sequence: TGTGCCTGCCGAGGGACTAGAGGGGGGTTAGAGCAGTACTTC.